This T cell receptor (beta chain) was recovered during a study of blood T cell repertoires in COVID-19. Study-wide background: Samples taken during acute and convalescent COVID-19 were collected in the United States, Italy and Spain. The analysed material was cDNA or gDNA that came from T cells, B-cell-depleted T cells, or PBMCs.

In the original processing: The assay estimated nucleated cells by amplifying reference gene primers. Only in-frame clones appear in the TCRdb table, and some are missing; sequencing was by immunoSEQ multiplex PCR. The DNA gave D and trimming, while V, J and clone size come from that table. The profile shows roughly 330,000 clones, approximately 86% of them singletons. Seattle researchers signed up patients amid active infection and tracked them longitudinally. This clone was recorded a few times. The germline V gene has CDR1 KGHSH and CDR2 LQKENI. The CDR3 totals 16 residues. Trimming shortened V by 3 bases and J by 0 bases, and 15 bases separated the two germline ends.

The origin of this receptor is a man aged 25-40 years with COVID-19, enrolled during active disease. Sequenced sample: peripheral blood. This sequence joins TRBV18 and TRBJ2-7; tentatively, D is TRBD1 (6 bases). The CDR3 bases are TGTGCCAGCTCACCCTTGGACAGCGCTAACTCCTACGAGCAGTACTTC. Its protein product is CASSPLDSANSYEQYF.